This is a list of T cell receptor beta chains from one sample in a study of T cells after yellow fever vaccination. TCRdb itself ran the 5' RACE reads through MiXCR, one entry per CDR3 protein. The table shows roughly 260,000 distinct CDR3 sequences, with 10% to 15% occurring only once. This material consisted of CD4+ T cells sorted from PBMCs, taken 45 days after the yellow fever booster vaccination. These receptors were taken from a man younger than 45 who received the YFV17D yellow fever vaccine. CDR3s include the opening cysteine and the closing phenylalanine or tryptophan. The D gene is left open where the match is weak. Only part of the rows carry a size: once, few, many, or a class if the clone is expanded.

D gene,J gene,clone size,V gene,CDR3 protein,CDR3 DNA
.,TRBJ2-7,few,TRBV7-9,CASSPNLALDEQYF,TGTGCCAGCAGCCCAAATCTAGCCTTAGACGAGCAGTACTTC
.,TRBJ2-7,.,TRBV7-2,CASSRWGEAYEQYF,TGTGCCAGCAGCCGATGGGGGGAGGCCTACGAGCAGTACTTC
.,TRBJ1-2,few,TRBV7-2,CASSLVAPRYTF,TGTGCCAGCAGCTTAGTTGCCCCTCGGTACACCTTC
.,TRBJ2-5,.,TRBV7-2,CASSPTISETQYF,TGTGCCAGCAGCCCTACTATTTCCGAGACCCAGTACTTC
.,TRBJ2-2,.,TRBV28,CASSLSGRGRAGELFF,TGTGCCAGCAGTTTATCGGGCAGGGGTCGCGCCGGGGAGCTGTTTTTT
.,TRBJ2-6,few,TRBV6-5,CASSSGGSGANVLTF,TGTGCCAGCAGTTCCGGAGGCTCTGGGGCCAACGTCCTGACTTTC
.,TRBJ2-2,few,TRBV6-1,CASRVGPQMTGELFF,TGTGCCAGCAGGGTCGGACCACAAATGACCGGGGAGCTGTTTTTT
.,TRBJ2-1,.,TRBV21-1,CASTTAGSGGGQSYNEQFF,TGTGCCAGCACCACTGCAGGCTCGGGAGGCGGGCAATCCTACAATGAGCAGTTCTTC
.,TRBJ1-1,few,TRBV5-1,CASSKTATEAFF,TGCGCCAGCAGCAAGACAGCCACTGAAGCTTTCTTT
TRBD2,TRBJ2-3,.,TRBV5-1,CASSPRENTQYF,TGCGCCAGCAGCCCGCGGGAGAATACGCAGTATTTT
.,TRBJ2-7,few,TRBV5-1,CASSSLGLTGLEQYF,TGCGCCAGCAGCTCGCTGGGACTAACAGGGCTCGAGCAGTACTTC
TRBD2,TRBJ2-7,few,TRBV14,CASSQGLAGIRIFYEQYF,TGTGCCAGCAGCCAAGGACTAGCGGGAATCCGAATATTCTACGAGCAGTACTTC
TRBD2,TRBJ2-1,.,TRBV2,CATIRGGEQFF,TGTGCCACTATCCGGGGGGGTGAGCAGTTCTTC
TRBD2,TRBJ2-7,.,TRBV3-1,CATRTSGSYEQYF,TGTGCCACACGGACTAGCGGGAGCTACGAGCAGTACTTC
TRBD1,TRBJ1-4,.,TRBV5-1,CASSLFSGDRGGEKLFF,TGCGCCAGCAGCTTGTTCTCCGGGGACAGGGGAGGGGAAAAACTGTTTTTT
TRBD1,TRBJ1-5,.,TRBV7-2,CASSLDRGGQPQHF,TGTGCCAGCAGCTTAGACAGGGGGGGCCAGCCCCAGCATTTT
.,TRBJ2-1,few,TRBV25-1,CASSDYYRNEQFF,TGTGCCAGCAGTGACTACTACCGGAATGAGCAGTTCTTC